The T cell receptor beta chain under discussion was sequenced for a study of molecular identifiers for immune sequencing clone quantification. Germline CDR1 ENHRY, CDR2 SYGVKD. CDR3 length: 18 amino acids. In TCRdb, the PCR reads were re-called with MiXCR into one record per CDR3 protein. Among 460,000 or so distinct CDR3 sequences listed, 25% were seen once. This clonotype was observed once. A read error may produce the germline difference seen at one junction end. The specimen was naive CD8+ T cells from blood, with Jurkat cell RNA spiked in. Noted subset: FACS-sorted CD8+CD4-CCR7+CD45RA+ naive T cells. This chain uses TRBV10-3 with TRBJ2-6; 7 positions match TRBD2. The sequence was obtained from a human donor in good health. Some libraries in this study had Jurkat cell RNA spiked in. CDR3: CAISEGLAVSSGASVLTF. CDR3 nucleotides: TGTGCCATCAGTGAAGGGCTAGCGGTAAGCTCTGGGGCCAGCGTCCTGACTTTC.